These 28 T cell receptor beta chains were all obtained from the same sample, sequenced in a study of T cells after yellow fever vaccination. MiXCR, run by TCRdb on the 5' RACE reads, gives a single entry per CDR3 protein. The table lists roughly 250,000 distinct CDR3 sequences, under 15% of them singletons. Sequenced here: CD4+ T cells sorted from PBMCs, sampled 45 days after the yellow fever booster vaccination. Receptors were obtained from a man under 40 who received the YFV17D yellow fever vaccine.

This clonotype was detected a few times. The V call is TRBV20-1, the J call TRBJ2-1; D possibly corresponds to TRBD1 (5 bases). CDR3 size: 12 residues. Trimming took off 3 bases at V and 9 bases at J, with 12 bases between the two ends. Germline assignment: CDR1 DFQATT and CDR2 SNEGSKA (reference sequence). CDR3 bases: TGCAGTGCTAGTTCCGACAGCTTTGAGCAGTTCTTC. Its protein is CSASSDSFEQFF.

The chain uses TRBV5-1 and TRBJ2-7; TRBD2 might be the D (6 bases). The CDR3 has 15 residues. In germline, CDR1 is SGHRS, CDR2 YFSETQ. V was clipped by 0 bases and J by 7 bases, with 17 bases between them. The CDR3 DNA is TGCGCCAGCAGCTTGGAAGCGGGCGGCCAAATAGAGCAGTACTTC. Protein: CASSLEAGGQIEQYF. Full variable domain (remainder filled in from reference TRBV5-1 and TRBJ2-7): KAGVTQTPRYLIKTRGQQVTLSCSPISGHRSVSWYQQTPGQGLQFLFEYFSETQRNKGNFPGRFSGRQFSNSRSEMNVSTLELGDSALYLCASSLEAGGQIEQYFGPGTRLTVT.

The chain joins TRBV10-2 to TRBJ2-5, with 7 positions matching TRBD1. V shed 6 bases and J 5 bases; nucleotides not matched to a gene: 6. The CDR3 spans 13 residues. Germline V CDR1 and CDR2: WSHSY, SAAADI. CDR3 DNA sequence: TGCGCCAGCAGGGAAACAGGGGTGGAGACCCAGTACTTC. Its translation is CASRETGVETQYF.

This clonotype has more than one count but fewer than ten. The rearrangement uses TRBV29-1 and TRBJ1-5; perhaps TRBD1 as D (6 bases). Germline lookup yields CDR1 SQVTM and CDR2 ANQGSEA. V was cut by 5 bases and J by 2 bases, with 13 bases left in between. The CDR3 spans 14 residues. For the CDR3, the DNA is TGCAGCGTTAGGCAGGGGAACGGCAATCAGCCCCAGCATTTT. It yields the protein CSVRQGNGNQPQHF.

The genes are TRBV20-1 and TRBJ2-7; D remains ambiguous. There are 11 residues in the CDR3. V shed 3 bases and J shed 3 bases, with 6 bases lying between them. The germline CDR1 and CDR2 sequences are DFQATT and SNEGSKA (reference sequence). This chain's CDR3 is CSASTDYEQYF. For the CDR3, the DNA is TGCAGTGCTAGTACTGACTACGAGCAGTACTTC.

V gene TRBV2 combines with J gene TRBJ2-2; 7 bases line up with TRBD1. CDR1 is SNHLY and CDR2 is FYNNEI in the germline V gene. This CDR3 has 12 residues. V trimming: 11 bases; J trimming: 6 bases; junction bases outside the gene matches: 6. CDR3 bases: TGTGCCGGAAAACAGGGGCCCGGGGAGCTGTTTTTT. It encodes CAGKQGPGELFF.

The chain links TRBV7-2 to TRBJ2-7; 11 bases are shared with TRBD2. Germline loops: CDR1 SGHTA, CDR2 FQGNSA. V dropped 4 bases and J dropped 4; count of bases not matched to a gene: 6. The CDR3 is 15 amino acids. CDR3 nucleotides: TGTGCCAGCAGCTGGACCGGGACTAGCGGATACGAGCAGTACTTC. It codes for CASSWTGTSGYEQYF.

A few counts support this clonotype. The CDR3 nucleotides are TGTGCCAGCAATTTTGGACAGGGGTCAGCCGAGCAGTACTTC. Protein product: CASNFGQGSAEQYF. V is TRBV12-3 or TRBV12-4 and J is TRBJ2-7; 9 bases match TRBD1. CDR3 length equals 14 residues. V trimming: 7 bases; J trimming: 6 bases; junction bases outside the gene matches: 10.

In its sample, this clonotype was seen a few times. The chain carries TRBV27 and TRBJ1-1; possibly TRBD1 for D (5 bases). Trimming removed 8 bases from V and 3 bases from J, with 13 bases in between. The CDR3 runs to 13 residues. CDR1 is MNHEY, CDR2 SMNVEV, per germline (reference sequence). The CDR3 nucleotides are TGTGCCAGCGCCCTGAACAGGTACACTGAAGCTTTCTTT. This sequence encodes CASALNRYTEAFF.

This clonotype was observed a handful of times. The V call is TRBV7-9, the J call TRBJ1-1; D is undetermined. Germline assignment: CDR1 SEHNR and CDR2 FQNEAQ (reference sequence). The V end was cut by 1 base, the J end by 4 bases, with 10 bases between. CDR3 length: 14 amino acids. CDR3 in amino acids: CASSLVGMVTEAFF. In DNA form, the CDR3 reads TGTGCCAGCAGCTTAGTCGGGATGGTCACTGAAGCTTTCTTT.

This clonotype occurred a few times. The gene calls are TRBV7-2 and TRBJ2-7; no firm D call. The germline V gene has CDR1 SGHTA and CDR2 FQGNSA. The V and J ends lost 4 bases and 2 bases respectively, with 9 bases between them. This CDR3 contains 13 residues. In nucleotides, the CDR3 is TGTGCCAGCAGCTCGGTATATACCTACGAGCAGTACTTC. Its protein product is CASSSVYTYEQYF.

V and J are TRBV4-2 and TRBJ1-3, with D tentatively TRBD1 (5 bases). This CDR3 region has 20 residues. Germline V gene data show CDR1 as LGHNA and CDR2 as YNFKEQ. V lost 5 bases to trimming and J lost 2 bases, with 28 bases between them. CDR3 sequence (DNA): TGTGCCAGCAGCAGGTGGGACGCCCAGCTCAAGGAGGAGGCTGGAAACACCATATATTTT. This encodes CASSRWDAQLKEEAGNTIYF.

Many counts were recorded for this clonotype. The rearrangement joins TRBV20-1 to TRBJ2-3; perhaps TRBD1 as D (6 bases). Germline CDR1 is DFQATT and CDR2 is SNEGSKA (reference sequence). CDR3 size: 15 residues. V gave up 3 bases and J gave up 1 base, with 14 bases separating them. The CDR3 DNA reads TGCAGTGCTAGTATTCTGGCAGGGGGCACAGATACGCAGTATTTT. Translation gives CSASILAGGTDTQYF.

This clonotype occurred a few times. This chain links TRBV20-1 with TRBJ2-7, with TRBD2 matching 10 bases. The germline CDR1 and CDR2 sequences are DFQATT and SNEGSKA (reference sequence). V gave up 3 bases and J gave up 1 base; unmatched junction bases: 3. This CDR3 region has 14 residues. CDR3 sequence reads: CSARGTSESYEQYF. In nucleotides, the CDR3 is TGCAGTGCTAGGGGGACTAGCGAATCCTACGAGCAGTACTTC.

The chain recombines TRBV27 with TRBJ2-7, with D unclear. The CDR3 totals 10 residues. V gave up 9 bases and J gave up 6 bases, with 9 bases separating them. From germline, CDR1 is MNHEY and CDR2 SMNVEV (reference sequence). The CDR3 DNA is TGTGCCAGGGTCGGGCCCGAGCAGTACTTC. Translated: CARVGPEQYF.

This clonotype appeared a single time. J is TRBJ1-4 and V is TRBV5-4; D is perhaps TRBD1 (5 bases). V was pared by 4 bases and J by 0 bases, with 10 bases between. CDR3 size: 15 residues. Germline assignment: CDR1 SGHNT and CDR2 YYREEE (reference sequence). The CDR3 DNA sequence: TGTGCCAGCAGCGAGGGGACGGCAACTAATGAAAAACTGTTTTTT. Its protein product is CASSEGTATNEKLFF.

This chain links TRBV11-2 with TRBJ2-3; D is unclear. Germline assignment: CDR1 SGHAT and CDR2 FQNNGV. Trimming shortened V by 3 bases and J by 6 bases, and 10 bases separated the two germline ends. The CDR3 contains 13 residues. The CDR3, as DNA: TGTGCCAGCAGCTTCTGGAGAACGGATACGCAGTATTTT. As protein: CASSFWRTDTQYF.

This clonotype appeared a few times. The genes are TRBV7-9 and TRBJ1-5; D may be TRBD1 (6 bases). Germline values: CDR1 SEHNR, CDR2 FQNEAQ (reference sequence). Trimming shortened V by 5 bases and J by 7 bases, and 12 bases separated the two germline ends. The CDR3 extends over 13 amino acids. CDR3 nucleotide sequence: TGTGCCAGCAGCCAGGGGTCCAGCCAGCCCCAGCATTTT. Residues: CASSQGSSQPQHF.

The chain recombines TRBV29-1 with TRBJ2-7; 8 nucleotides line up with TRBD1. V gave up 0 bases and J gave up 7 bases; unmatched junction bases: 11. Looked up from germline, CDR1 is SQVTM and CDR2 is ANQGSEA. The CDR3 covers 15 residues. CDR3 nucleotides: TGCAGCGTTGAAGATATAAGGCAGGGGGCGAAAGAGCAGTACTTC. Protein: CSVEDIRQGAKEQYF.

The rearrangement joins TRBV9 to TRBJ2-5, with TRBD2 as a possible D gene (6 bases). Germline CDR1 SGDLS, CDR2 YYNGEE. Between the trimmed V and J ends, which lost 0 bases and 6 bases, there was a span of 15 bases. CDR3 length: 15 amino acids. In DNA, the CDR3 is TGTGCCAGCAGCGTAGCCCCTCGGGAGTGGCAGACCCAGTACTTC. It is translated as CASSVAPREWQTQYF.

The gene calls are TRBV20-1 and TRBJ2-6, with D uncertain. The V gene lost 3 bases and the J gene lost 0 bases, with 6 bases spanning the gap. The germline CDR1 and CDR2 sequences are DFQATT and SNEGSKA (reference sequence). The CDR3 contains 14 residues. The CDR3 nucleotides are TGCAGTGCTAGGTACCACTCTGGGGCCAACGTCCTGACTTTC. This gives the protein CSARYHSGANVLTF.

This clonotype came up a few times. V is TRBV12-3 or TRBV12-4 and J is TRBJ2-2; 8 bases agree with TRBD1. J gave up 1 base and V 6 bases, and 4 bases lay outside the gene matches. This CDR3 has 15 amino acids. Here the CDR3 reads CASRRGTGNTGELFF. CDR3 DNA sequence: TGTGCCAGCAGAAGGGGGACAGGGAACACCGGGGAGCTGTTTTTT.

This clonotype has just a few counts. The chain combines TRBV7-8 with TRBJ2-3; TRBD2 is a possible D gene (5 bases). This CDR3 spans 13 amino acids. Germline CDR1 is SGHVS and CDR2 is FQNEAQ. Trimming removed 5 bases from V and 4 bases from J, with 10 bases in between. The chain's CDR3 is CASSPMEADTQYF. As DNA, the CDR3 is TGTGCCAGCAGCCCCATGGAGGCAGATACGCAGTATTTT.

The CDR3 is CASSLGYVGDHNEQFF. CDR3 sequence (DNA): TGTGCCAGCAGCTTAGGATACGTGGGGGACCACAATGAGCAGTTCTTC. The J gene is TRBJ2-1, the V gene TRBV7-2; TRBD1 or TRBD2 may be the D gene (5 bases each). This CDR3 has 16 amino acids. V was pared by 1 base and J by 5 bases, with 15 bases between. Germline lookup yields CDR1 SGHTA and CDR2 FQGNSA.

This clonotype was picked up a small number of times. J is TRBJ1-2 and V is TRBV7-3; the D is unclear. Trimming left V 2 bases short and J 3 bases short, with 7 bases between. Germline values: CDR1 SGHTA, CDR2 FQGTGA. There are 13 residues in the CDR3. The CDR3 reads CASSLLPDYGYTF. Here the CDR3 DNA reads TGTGCCAGCAGCTTATTGCCAGACTATGGCTACACCTTC. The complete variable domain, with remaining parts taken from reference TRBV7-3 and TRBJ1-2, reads GAGVSQTPSNKVTEKGKYVELRCDPISGHTALYWYRQSLGQGPEFLIYFQGTGAADDSGLPNDRFFAVRPEGSVSTLKIQRTERGDSAVYLCASSLLPDYGYTFGSGTRLTVV.

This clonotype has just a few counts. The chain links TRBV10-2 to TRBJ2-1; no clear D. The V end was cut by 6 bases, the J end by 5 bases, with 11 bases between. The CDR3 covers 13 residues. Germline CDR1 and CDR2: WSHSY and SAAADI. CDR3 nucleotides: TGCGCCAGCAGACCCGATCCTCACAATGAGCAGTTCTTC. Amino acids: CASRPDPHNEQFF.

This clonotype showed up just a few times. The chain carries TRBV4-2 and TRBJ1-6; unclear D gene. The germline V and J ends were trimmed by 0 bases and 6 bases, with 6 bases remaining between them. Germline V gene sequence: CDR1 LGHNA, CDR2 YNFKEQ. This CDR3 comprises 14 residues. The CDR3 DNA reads TGTGCCAGCAGCCAAGAGTCTATTAATTCACCCCTCCACTTT. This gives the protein CASSQESINSPLHF.

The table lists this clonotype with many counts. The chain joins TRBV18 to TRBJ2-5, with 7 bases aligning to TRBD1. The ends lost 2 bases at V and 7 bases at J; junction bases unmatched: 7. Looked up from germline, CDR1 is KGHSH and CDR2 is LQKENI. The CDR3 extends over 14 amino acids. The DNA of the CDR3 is TGTGCCAGCTCACCAACGACAGGGACGGGGACCCAGTACTTC. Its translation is CASSPTTGTGTQYF.